Detailed here is one T cell receptor beta chain. Its antigen is unknown. CDR3 size: 14 residues. This entry belongs to a study of CXCR3-negative and CXCR3-positive naive CD8 T cells. UMI-labeled 5' RACE yielded the TRB cDNA libraries. After re-calling the 5' RACE reads, TCRdb lists one entry per CDR3 protein, DNA absent. The table for this sample gives 50,000 to 60,000 distinct CDR3 sequences. Whole-study results and caveats: Hydrophobicity was higher for TRB CDR3s found in CXCR3-positive naive cells than in CXCR3-negative naive cells.

V and J are TRBV12-3 or TRBV12-4 and TRBJ2-5; the TCRdb call, TRBD2, lacks DNA for checking. Source material: naive CXCR3+ CD8+ T cells from blood. Stated subset: CD45RO-CCR7+CD27+CD95- naive CD8+ T cells expressing CXCR3 (TNR3+). This sequence was found in a human donor in good health. Some clones in this sample may be carry-over from other donors' samples. CDR3 loop: CASSGTSGGETQYF.